Listed here are 4 T cell receptor beta chains from one sample, sequenced in a study of control samples from healthy donors and cancer patients. Profiling relied on immunoSEQ multiplex PCR, and the TCRdb table lists in-frame clones only, not all of them. Here the sample spans 85,000 to 120,000 clones, roughly nine tenths being singletons. The sample consisted of blood. The receptors stem from a woman aged 18-35 years in good health.

The chain joins TRBV5-5 to TRBJ2-1, with 7 bases aligning to TRBD1. The germline V gene has CDR1 SGHKS and CDR2 YYEKEE (reference sequence). The CDR3 has 12 amino acids. V shed 4 bases and J 12 bases; nucleotides not matched to a gene: 7. The CDR3 loop is CASSLRGGPQFF. CDR3 nucleotides: TGTGCCAGCAGCCTCCGAGGGGGCCCGCAGTTCTTC.

V gene TRBV6-5 combines with J gene TRBJ1-1, with D possibly TRBD1 on 5 matching bases. CDR3 length equals 12 residues. The germline V gene encodes CDR1 MNHEY and CDR2 SVGAGI. The germline V and J ends were trimmed by 11 bases and 3 bases, with 13 bases remaining between them. CDR3 protein: CACTVGDTEAFF. CDR3 DNA: TGTGCCTGCACAGTAGGGGACACTGAAGCTTTCTTT.

CDR3 sequence reads: CAISPISSGSKGPHEQYF. As DNA, the CDR3 is TGTGCCATCAGTCCTATATCTAGCGGGAGTAAGGGGCCCCACGAGCAGTACTTC. The chain employs TRBV10-3 and TRBJ2-7; 10 bases match TRBD2. Per the germline V gene, CDR1 is ENHRY and CDR2 is SYGVKD. This CDR3 is 18 amino acids long. The ends lost 5 bases at V and 5 bases at J; junction bases unmatched: 18.

This sequence joins TRBV11-2 and TRBJ2-2; maybe TRBD1 (6 bases). Between the trimmed V and J ends, which lost 6 bases and 6 bases, there was a span of 17 bases. Germline CDR1 SGHAT, CDR2 FQNNGV. The CDR3 loop spans 15 amino acids. The CDR3: CASSPSGRTAGELFF. The CDR3 bases are TGTGCCAGCAGTCCCAGCGGCAGGACAGCCGGGGAGCTGTTTTTT.